One and the same sample provided the 18 T cell receptor beta chains below, sequenced in a study of OX40 agonist ivuxolimab in advanced cancers. TCRdb keeps only in-frame clones here, not all; method: immunoSEQ multiplex PCR. The table includes 20,000 to 25,000 clones, more than 75% detected once. Sequenced here: CD4+ or CD8+ T cells sorted from blood, sampled in a trial of the OX40 agonist ivuxolimab. The receptors stem from an adult with an advanced solid tumor such as melanoma, head and neck, liver or kidney cancer.

The rearrangement uses TRBV14 and TRBJ2-2; D call uncertain. This CDR3 is 13 amino acids long. Trimming took off 4 bases at V and 4 bases at J, with 7 bases between the two ends. Looked up from germline, CDR1 is SGHDN and CDR2 is FVKESK. CDR3 nucleotides: TGTGCCAGCAGCCCCAAGGGCACCGGGGAGCTGTTTTTT. Encoded protein: CASSPKGTGELFF. Looking up the rest from reference TRBV14 and TRBJ2-2 gives the full variable domain: EAGVTQFPSHSVIEKGQTVTLRCDPISGHDNLYWYRRVMGKEIKFLLHFVKESKQDESGMPNNRFLAERTGGTYSTLKVQPAELEDSGVYFCASSPKGTGELFFGEGSRLTVL.

This clone has more than one count but fewer than ten. This chain links TRBV13 with TRBJ2-1, with 7 bases aligning to TRBD1. Losses at the gene ends were 2 bases for V and 1 base for J; bases not matched to a gene: 2. The CDR3 consists of 15 residues. Germline V gene lookup returns CDR1 PRHDT and CDR2 FYEKMQ (reference sequence). Written as DNA, the CDR3 is TGTGCCAGCAGCTTACCAGGGGGTTCCTACAATGAGCAGTTCTTC. Protein sequence: CASSLPGGSYNEQFF.

CDR3 protein: CASTRTVGREKLFF. The CDR3 DNA reads as TGTGCCAGCACCCGGACAGTGGGTCGCGAAAAACTGTTTTTT. V usage is TRBV14 and J usage is TRBJ1-4; D might be TRBD1 (6 bases). Germline values: CDR1 SGHDN, CDR2 FVKESK. V was clipped by 7 bases and J by 8 bases, with 17 bases between them. CDR3 size: 14 residues. The full variable domain, its missing parts supplied by reference TRBV14 and TRBJ1-4, is EAGVTQFPSHSVIEKGQTVTLRCDPISGHDNLYWYRRVMGKEIKFLLHFVKESKQDESGMPNNRFLAERTGGTYSTLKVQPAELEDSGVYFCASTRTVGREKLFFGSGTQLSVL.

CDR3 nucleotides: TGTGCCAGCAGCCAAGAAGTTACGTACGAGCAGTACTTC. This codes for CASSQEVTYEQYF. The J gene is TRBJ2-7, the V gene TRBV11-1; no clear D. The CDR3 loop spans 13 amino acids. Germline CDR1 and CDR2: SGHAT and FQDESV (reference sequence). V lost 5 bases and J 4 bases, leaving 12 bases between the germline ends.

The rearrangement links TRBV6-5 to TRBJ1-1; perhaps TRBD1 as D (6 bases). CDR1 is MNHEY and CDR2 is SVGAGI in the germline V gene. The V and J ends lost 0 bases and 0 bases respectively, with 11 bases between them. This CDR3 is 16 amino acids long. Here the CDR3 reads CASSYSGGRVNTEAFF. The CDR3 bases are TGTGCCAGCAGTTACTCGGGGGGCCGGGTGAACACTGAAGCTTTCTTT.

The chain employs TRBV4-3 and TRBJ2-1; D may be TRBD2 (6 bases). The CDR3 spans 13 residues. V was trimmed by 0 bases and J by 13 bases, leaving 13 bases between them. Germline V gives CDR1 LGHNA, CDR2 YSLEER. CDR3 amino acids: CASSQDAGTLQFF. CDR3 DNA sequence: TGCGCCAGCAGCCAAGACGCCGGGACTCTTCAGTTCTTC.

This rearrangement joins TRBV10-3 to TRBJ1-1; 9 nucleotides align to TRBD1. The CDR3 sequence is 14 residues long. The V gene end was trimmed by 10 bases and the J gene end by 1 base; junction bases not matched to a gene: 7. Germline CDR1 reads ENHRY; CDR2 reads SYGVKD. Written as DNA, the CDR3 is TGTGCCACATATCCGGGACAGGGGAACACTGAAGCTTTCTTT. The encoded protein is CATYPGQGNTEAFF.

The chain carries TRBV12-5 and TRBJ1-4; D perhaps matches TRBD1 (5 bases). Germline loops: CDR1 LGHNT, CDR2 FRNRAP. V was clipped by 0 bases and J by 8 bases, with 16 bases between them. This CDR3 spans 16 amino acids. The CDR3 coding sequence is TGTGCTAGTGGTTTGGTACCGCCAGGGATGGAGGAAAAACTGTTTTTT. This encodes CASGLVPPGMEEKLFF.

The chain combines TRBV7-2 with TRBJ2-3; D is possibly TRBD2 (5 bases). This CDR3 comprises 13 residues. Looked up from germline, CDR1 is SGHTA and CDR2 is FQGNSA. Trimming shortened V by 3 bases and J by 5 bases, and 9 bases separated the two germline ends. The DNA for the CDR3 is TGTGCCAGCAGCTTCGGAGGTTTAGATACGCAGTATTTT. Protein product: CASSFGGLDTQYF.

This clone has just a few counts. The V call is TRBV4-1, the J call TRBJ2-3, with TRBD2 identical over 16 bases. V lost 2 bases and J lost 4; bases outside the gene matches: 15. The CDR3 is made up of 21 amino acids. Germline V gene lookup returns CDR1 MGHRA and CDR2 YSYEKL. In DNA, the CDR3 is TGCGCCAGCAGCCAACCCTCGGGACTAGCGGGGGGGCTGGTTGGGGCAGATACGCAGTATTTT. It is translated as CASSQPSGLAGGLVGADTQYF.

Here the CDR3 reads CAWSPRGTFYLSNQPQHF. CDR3 bases: TGTGCCTGGAGTCCTCGTGGGACCTTCTACCTCAGCAATCAGCCCCAGCATTTT. The J gene is TRBJ1-5, the V gene TRBV30, with D perhaps matching TRBD1 (5 bases). The V gene's germline CDR1 is GTSNPN and CDR2 SVGIG (reference sequence). The CDR3 loop spans 18 amino acids. V lost 2 bases to trimming and J lost 1 base, with 21 bases between them.

This chain connects TRBV6-6 to TRBJ1-5, with D hard to call. V lost 5 bases and J 7 bases, leaving 9 bases between the germline ends. The CDR3 sequence is 12 residues long. Germline-derived CDR1 and CDR2 are MNHNY and SVGAGI (reference sequence). In DNA, the CDR3 is TGTGCCAGCAGTCCCCGTGTCCAGCCCCAGCATTTT. Translating it yields CASSPRVQPQHF.

V is TRBV2 and J is TRBJ2-1, with 15 positions matching TRBD2. Germline CDR1 SNHLY, CDR2 FYNNEI. This CDR3 is built from 20 residues. V was clipped by 3 bases and J by 1 base; unmatched bases: 10. The CDR3 protein is CASSDRTSGGAVFSYNEQFF. CDR3 nucleotide sequence: TGTGCCAGCAGTGACCGGACTAGCGGGGGGGCCGTATTTTCCTACAATGAGCAGTTCTTC.

V is TRBV5-4 and J is TRBJ2-2; TRBD1 might be the D (5 bases). The CDR3 sequence is 16 residues long. Germline V gene lookup returns CDR1 SGHNT and CDR2 YYREEE (reference sequence). Trimming removed 4 bases at V and 5 bases at J, with 18 bases between. CDR3 sequence reads: CASSPGHEKLTGELFF. CDR3 sequence (DNA): TGTGCCAGCAGCCCCGGACACGAGAAATTGACCGGGGAGCTGTTTTTT.

This chain joins TRBV11-2 and TRBJ1-1, with 8 bases identical to TRBD1. The CDR3 is 16 residues long. From germline, CDR1 is SGHAT and CDR2 FQNNGV. V trimming: 3 bases; J trimming: 0 bases; junction bases outside the gene matches: 6. CDR3 nucleotide sequence: TGTGCCAGCAGCTTTTGGACAGGGTCGGTGAACACTGAAGCTTTCTTT. Its translation is CASSFWTGSVNTEAFF.

The CDR3 DNA reads as TGTGCCAGCAGTTACTCACGGGGGGTAAAAGAGACCCAGTACTTC. Its translation is CASSYSRGVKETQYF. The V gene is TRBV6-5, the J gene TRBJ2-5; 7 bases match TRBD2. V dropped 0 bases and J dropped 3; count of bases not matched to a gene: 4. The CDR3 extends over 15 amino acids. Germline V gene sequence: CDR1 MNHEY, CDR2 SVGAGI.

The gene calls are TRBV7-9 and TRBJ2-1, with 8 bases matching TRBD1. Trimming at V came to 4 bases and at J to 4 bases, leaving 6 bases not matched to a gene. Germline CDR1 SEHNR, CDR2 FQNEAQ (reference sequence). This CDR3 has 15 amino acids. For the CDR3, the DNA is TGTGCCAGCAGCTCCGGGACAGGAGAATACAATGAGCAGTTCTTC. This gives the protein CASSSGTGEYNEQFF.

The genes are TRBV11-2 and TRBJ1-5; a possible D gene is TRBD1 (5 bases). The germline V gene encodes CDR1 SGHAT and CDR2 FQNNGV. The V and J ends lost 0 bases and 8 bases respectively, with 8 bases between them. The CDR3 runs 13 residues. CDR3 region: CASSLEGRKPQHF. In nucleotides, the CDR3 is TGTGCCAGCAGCTTAGAGGGGCGAAAGCCCCAGCATTTT.